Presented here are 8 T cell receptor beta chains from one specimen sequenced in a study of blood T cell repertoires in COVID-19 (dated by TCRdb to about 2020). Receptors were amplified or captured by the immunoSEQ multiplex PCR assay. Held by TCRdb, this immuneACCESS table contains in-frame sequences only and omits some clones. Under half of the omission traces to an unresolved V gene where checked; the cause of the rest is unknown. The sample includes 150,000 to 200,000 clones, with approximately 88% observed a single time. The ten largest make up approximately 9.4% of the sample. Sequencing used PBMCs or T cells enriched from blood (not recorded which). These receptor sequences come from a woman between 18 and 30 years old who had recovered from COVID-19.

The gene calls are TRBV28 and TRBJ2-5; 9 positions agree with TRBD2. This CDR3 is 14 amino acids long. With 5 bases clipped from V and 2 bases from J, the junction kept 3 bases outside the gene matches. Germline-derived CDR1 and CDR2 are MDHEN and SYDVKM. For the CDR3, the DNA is TGTGCCAGCAGTGGCCTAGCGGGACAAGAGACCCAGTACTTC. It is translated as CASSGLAGQETQYF.

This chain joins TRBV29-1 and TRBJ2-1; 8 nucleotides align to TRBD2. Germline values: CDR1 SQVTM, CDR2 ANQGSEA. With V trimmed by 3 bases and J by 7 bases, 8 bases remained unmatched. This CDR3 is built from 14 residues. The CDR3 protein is CSVDVAGSGNEQFF. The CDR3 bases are TGCAGCGTTGACGTAGCGGGGAGTGGTAATGAGCAGTTCTTC.

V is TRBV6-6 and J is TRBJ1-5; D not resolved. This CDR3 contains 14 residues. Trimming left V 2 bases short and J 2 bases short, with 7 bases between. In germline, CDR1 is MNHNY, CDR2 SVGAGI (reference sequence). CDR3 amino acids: CASSYTRGNQPQHF. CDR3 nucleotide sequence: TGTGCCAGCAGTTACACGCGGGGCAATCAGCCCCAGCATTTT.

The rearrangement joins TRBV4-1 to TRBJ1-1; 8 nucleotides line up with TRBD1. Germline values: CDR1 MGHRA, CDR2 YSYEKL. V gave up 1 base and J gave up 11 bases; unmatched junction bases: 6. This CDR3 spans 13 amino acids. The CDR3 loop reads CASSQVGDRRAFF. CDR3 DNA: TGCGCCAGCAGCCAAGTTGGGGACAGGCGGGCTTTCTTT.

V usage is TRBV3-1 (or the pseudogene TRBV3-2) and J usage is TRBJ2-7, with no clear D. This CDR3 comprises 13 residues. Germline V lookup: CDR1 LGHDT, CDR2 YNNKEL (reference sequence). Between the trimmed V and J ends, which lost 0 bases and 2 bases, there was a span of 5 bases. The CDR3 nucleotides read TGTGCCAGCAGCCAAGATACGGCCTACGAGCAGTACTTC. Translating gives CASSQDTAYEQYF.

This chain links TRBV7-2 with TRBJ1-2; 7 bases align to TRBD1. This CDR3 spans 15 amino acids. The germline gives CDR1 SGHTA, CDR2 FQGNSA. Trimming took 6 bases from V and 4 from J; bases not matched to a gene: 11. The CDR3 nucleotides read TGTGCCAGCAGTATAAAAGGGGGCGGAACCTATGGCTACACCTTC. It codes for CASSIKGGGTYGYTF.

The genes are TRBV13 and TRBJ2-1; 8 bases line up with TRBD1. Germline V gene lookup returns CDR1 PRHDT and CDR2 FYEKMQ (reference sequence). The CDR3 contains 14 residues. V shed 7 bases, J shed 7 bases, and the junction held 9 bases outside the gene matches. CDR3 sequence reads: CASILGTGGNEQFF. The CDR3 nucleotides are TGTGCCAGCATCCTCGGAACAGGGGGGAATGAGCAGTTCTTC.

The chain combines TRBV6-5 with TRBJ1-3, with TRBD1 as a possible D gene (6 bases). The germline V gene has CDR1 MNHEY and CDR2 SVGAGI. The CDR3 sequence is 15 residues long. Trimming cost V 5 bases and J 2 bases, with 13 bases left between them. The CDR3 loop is CASSRIQGTGNTIYF. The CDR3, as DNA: TGTGCCAGCAGTAGGATACAGGGCACTGGAAACACCATATATTTT.